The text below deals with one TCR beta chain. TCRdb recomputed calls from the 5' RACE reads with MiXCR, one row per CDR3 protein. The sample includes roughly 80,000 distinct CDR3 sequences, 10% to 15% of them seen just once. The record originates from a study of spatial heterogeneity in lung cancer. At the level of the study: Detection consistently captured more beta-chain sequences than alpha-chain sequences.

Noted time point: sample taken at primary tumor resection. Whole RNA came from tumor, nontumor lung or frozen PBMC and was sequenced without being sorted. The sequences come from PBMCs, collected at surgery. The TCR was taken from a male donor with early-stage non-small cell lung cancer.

As DNA, the CDR3 is TGCAGTGCTAGAGATCCCAACGGCGGGGGAACCATTTACGAGCAGTACTTC. Its protein is CSARDPNGGGTIYEQYF. The J gene is TRBJ2-7, the V gene TRBV20-1; 7 positions agree with TRBD2. CDR3 size: 17 residues. V lost 0 bases, J lost 4 bases, and 15 bases stayed unmatched. Germline assignment: CDR1 DFQATT and CDR2 SNEGSKA (reference sequence).